The source of this T cell receptor beta chain is a study of shared clonotypes between healthy human individuals. At the level of the study: There were three CD4 naive, three CD4 memory, two CD8 naive and one CD8 memory plates per donor.

Worth noting for this clone: The antigen is not known.

Here immunoSEQ multiplex PCR was the method, and the copy in TCRdb shows in-frame clones only, minus some. The table shows roughly 810,000 clones, with 95% to 97% occurring only once. Study-wide points: Tissues were not sampled, only blood, and their repertoires likely differ. A reduction in generation probabilities was seen for non-shared clonotypes relative to those shared by all four donors. Naive subsets usually exceeded memory subsets in estimated richness.

Trimming pared 1 base from V and 5 bases from J, leaving 9 bases between. Per germline, CDR1 SGHDN and CDR2 FVKESK. The CDR3 runs 13 residues. The naive CD8 subset, CD45RO-negative cells positively selected for CCR7, excluded terminally differentiated effector memory CD45RA+ cells. Sequencing input: naive CD8+ T cells sorted from blood. This chain joins TRBV14 and TRBJ2-7, with D unclear. The origin of this receptor is a man between 25 and 39 years old in good health. In DNA form, the CDR3 reads TGTGCCAGCAGCCAAGCCACCTTCCACGAGCAGTACTTC. It specifies CASSQATFHEQYF.